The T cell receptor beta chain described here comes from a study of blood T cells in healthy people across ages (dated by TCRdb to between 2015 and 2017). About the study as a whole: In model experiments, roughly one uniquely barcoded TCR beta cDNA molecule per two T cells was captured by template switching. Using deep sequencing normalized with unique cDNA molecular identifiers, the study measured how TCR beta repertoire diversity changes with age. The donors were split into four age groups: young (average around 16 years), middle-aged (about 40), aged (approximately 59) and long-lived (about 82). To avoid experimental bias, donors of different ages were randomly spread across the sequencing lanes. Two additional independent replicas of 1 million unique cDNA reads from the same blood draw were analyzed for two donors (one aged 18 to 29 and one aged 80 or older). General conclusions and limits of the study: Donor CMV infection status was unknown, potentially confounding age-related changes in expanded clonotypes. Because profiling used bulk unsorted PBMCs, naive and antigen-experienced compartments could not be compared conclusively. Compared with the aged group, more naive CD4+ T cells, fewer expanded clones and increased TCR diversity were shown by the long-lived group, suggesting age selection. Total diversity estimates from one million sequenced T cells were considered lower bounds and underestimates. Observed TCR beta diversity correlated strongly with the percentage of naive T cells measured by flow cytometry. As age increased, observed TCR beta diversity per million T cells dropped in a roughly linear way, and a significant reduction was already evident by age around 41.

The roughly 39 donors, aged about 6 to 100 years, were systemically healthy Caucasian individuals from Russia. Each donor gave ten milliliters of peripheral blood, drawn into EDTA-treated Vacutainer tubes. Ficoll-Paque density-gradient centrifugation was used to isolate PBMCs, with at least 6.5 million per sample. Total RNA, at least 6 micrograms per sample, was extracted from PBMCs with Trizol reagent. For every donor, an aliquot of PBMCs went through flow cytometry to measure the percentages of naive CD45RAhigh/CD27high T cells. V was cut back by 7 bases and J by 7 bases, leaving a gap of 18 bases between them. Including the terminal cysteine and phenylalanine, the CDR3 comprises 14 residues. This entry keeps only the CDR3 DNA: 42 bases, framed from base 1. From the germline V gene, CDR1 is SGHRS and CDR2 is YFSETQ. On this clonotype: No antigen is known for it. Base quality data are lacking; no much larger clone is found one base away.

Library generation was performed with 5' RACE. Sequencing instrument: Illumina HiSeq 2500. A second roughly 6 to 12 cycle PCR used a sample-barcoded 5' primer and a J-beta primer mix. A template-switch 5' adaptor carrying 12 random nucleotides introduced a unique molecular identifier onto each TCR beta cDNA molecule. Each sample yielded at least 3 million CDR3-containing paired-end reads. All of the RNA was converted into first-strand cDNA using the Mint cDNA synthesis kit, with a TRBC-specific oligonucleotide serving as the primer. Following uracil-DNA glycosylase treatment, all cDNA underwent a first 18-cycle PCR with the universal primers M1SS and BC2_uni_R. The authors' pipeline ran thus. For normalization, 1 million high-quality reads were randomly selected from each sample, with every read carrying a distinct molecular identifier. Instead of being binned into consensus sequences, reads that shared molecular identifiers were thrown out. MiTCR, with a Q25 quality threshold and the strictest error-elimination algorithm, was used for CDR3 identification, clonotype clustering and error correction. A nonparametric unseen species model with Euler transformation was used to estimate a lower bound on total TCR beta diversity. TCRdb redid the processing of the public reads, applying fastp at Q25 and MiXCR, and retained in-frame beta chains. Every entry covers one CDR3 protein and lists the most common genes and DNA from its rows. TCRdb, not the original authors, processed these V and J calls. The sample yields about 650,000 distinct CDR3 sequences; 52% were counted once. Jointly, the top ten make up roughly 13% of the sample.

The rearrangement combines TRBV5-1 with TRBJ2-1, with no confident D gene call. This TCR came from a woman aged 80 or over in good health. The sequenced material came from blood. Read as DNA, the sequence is TGCGCCAGCTGTACAGAGCCCCTTATGAATGAGCAGTTCTTC. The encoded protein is CASCTEPLMNEQFF.